This T cell receptor (beta chain) was retrieved from a study of CD8 T cells in cerebrospinal fluid in Alzheimer's disease. This clonotype counts as medium-sized by frequency. Its target is not known. Live CSF cells were sorted with a live/dead marker for droplet-based sequencing. Overall study findings and caveats: EBV-specific clones showed no enrichment in Alzheimer's patients and were not the top expanded clones.

10X single-cell V(D)J and 5' gene-expression libraries profiled CSF cells. One entry per CDR3 protein, without DNA, is what TCRdb gives after re-calling the 10x single-cell sequencing reads. This specimen shows approximately 1,500 distinct CDR3 sequences; the ten leading clones hold approximately 10%. Germline CDR1 and CDR2: DFQATT and SNEGSKA (reference sequence). There are 14 residues in the CDR3. V and J are TRBV20-1 and TRBJ1-2. The receptor's source is a human donor with mild cognitive impairment. The sequencing input was cerebrospinal fluid. Here the CDR3 reads CSAARQGRLGGYTF.